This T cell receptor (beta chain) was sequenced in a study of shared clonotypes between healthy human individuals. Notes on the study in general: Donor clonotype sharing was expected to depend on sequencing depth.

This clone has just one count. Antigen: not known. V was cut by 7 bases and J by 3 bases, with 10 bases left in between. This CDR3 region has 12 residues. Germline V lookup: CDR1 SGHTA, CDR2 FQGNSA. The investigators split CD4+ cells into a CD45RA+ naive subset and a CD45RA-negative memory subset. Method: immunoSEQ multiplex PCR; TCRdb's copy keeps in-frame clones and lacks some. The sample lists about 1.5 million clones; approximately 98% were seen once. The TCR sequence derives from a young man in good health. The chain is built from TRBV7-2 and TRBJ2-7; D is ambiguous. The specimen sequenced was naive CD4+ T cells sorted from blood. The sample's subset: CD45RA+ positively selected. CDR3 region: CASNIIGYEQYF. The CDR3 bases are TGTGCCAGCAATATCATTGGCTACGAGCAGTACTTC.